The clone carrying this T cell receptor beta chain was detected many times. This sample is part of a study of T cells in Graves' hyperthyroidism and ophthalmopathy. Study summary: Specimen type is peripheral blood, collected at initial diagnosis prior to any treatment.

The investigators amplified TCR beta CDR3 regions from RNA transcripts. The TCR CDR3 was amplified in a first-round RT-PCR using the HTBI primer set. In TCRdb, the multiplex PCR reads were re-called with MiXCR into one record per CDR3 protein. The sample has roughly 380,000 distinct CDR3 sequences, around 13% seen once; the top ten hold roughly 4.8%. Looked up from germline, CDR1 is MDHEN and CDR2 is SYDVKM. V was pared by 6 bases and J by 4 bases, with 9 bases between. The CDR3 loop spans 12 amino acids. For Graves' hyperthyroidism to be stable, ophthalmopathy could not progress within 18 months. Those patients with uncontrolled infection, other autoimmune disease, pregnancy or lactation were excluded.

This receptor was taken from a woman between 18 and 29 years old with Graves' hyperthyroidism. The chain uses TRBV28 and TRBJ1-1; the D is unclear. The sequenced material came from blood. The CDR3 loop is CASSRLITEAFF. The CDR3 coding sequence is TGTGCCAGCAGCAGACTGATCACTGAAGCTTTCTTT. Looking up the rest from reference TRBV28 and TRBJ1-1 gives the full variable domain: DVKVTQSSRYLVKRTGEKVFLECVQDMDHENMFWYRQDPGLGLRLIYFSYDVKMKEKGDIPEGYSVSREKKERFSLILESASTNQTSMYLCASSRLITEAFFGQGTRLTVV.